Below, 9 T cell receptor beta chains from the same sample are listed, as sequenced in a study of T-cell reconstitution after alpha-beta-depleted transplantation in children. Unique molecular identifiers featured in how the TCRbeta library was prepared. One entry per CDR3 protein results from TCRdb running MiXCR on the PCR reads. The table shows hundreds of thousands of distinct CDR3 sequences, with 30% to 35% occurring only once. The sequences come from PBMCs from the stem cell graft donor, collected from the stem cell graft. These receptors were obtained from a human donor who donated a stem cell graft to a child with aplastic anemia.

The chain is built from TRBV5-1 and TRBJ1-2; perhaps TRBD1 as D (6 bases). V lost 4 bases and J lost 4, with 32 bases in between. CDR1 is SGHRS, CDR2 YFSETQ, per germline. There are 20 residues in the CDR3. The CDR3 DNA is TGCGCCAGCAGCCTGTCCGGGACAAAGGCTTTGGGTGGGGGGATCTATGGCTACACCTTC. This encodes CASSLSGTKALGGGIYGYTF.

The table lists this clonotype with a few counts. V is TRBV6-1 and J is TRBJ1-3; maybe TRBD1 (6 bases). V was trimmed by 6 bases and J by 4 bases, leaving 16 bases between them. The CDR3 covers 15 residues. The germline V gene encodes CDR1 MNHNS and CDR2 SASEGT. CDR3 sequence reads: CASSLTTGSGNTIYF. The CDR3 coding sequence is TGTGCCAGCAGCCTTACCACAGGGAGCGGAAACACCATATATTTT.

V usage is TRBV20-1 and J usage is TRBJ2-4; tentatively, D is TRBD2 (5 bases). Per the germline V gene, CDR1 is DFQATT and CDR2 is SNEGSKA (reference sequence). The V gene lost 8 bases and the J gene lost 8 bases, with 16 bases spanning the gap. This CDR3 is built from 12 residues. The CDR3 here is CSLKRGGDIQYF. In DNA, the CDR3 is TGCAGTCTAAAACGGGGTGGGGACATTCAGTACTTC.

The chain couples TRBV5-5 to TRBJ2-7; a weak D match, TRBD1 (5 bases). V lost 4 bases, J lost 3 bases, and 11 bases lay in between. This CDR3 is built from 13 residues. Germline assignment: CDR1 SGHKS and CDR2 YYEKEE (reference sequence). CDR3 amino acids: CASSKDTYYEQYV. The DNA for the CDR3 is TGTGCCAGCAGCAAGGACACCTACTACGAGCAGTACGTC.

This clonotype was recorded a few times. CDR3 protein: CARRPGPHYEQYF. CDR3 bases: TGTGCCAGGCGACCGGGTCCTCACTACGAGCAGTACTTC. The chain joins TRBV27 to TRBJ2-7, with no clear D. With 9 bases removed from V and 3 bases from J, the gap between germline ends came to 15 bases. The CDR3 has 13 residues. Germline V gives CDR1 MNHEY, CDR2 SMNVEV (reference sequence).

The chain employs TRBV5-1 and TRBJ1-1; perhaps TRBD1 as D (6 bases). Germline V gene data show CDR1 as SGHRS and CDR2 as YFSETQ. V was pared by 1 base and J by 0 bases, with 16 bases between. This CDR3 is 17 amino acids long. The CDR3 region has the DNA TGCGCCAGCAGCTTGTGGGGGCTTAGGGGGATGAACACTGAAGCTTTCTTT. This translates into CASSLWGLRGMNTEAFF.

The chain joins TRBV3-1 to TRBJ2-7; a weak D match, TRBD2 (6 bases). This CDR3 spans 14 amino acids. Deletions cut 6 bases from V and 2 bases from J, with 14 bases between. Germline loops: CDR1 LGHDT, CDR2 YNNKEL (reference sequence). The CDR3 is CASREGRIPYEQYF. Here the CDR3 DNA reads TGTGCCAGCAGGGAAGGGAGGATACCCTACGAGCAGTACTTC.

This chain's CDR3 is CASSLWPSGNSGELFF. The CDR3 DNA reads as TGTGCCAGCAGCTTGTGGCCTAGCGGGAATTCCGGGGAGCTGTTTTTT. The chain combines TRBV7-2 with TRBJ2-2; 9 bases align to TRBD2. The CDR3 has 16 residues. Germline V gene sequence: CDR1 SGHTA, CDR2 FQGNSA. V shed 3 bases and J 6 bases; nucleotides not matched to a gene: 8.

The genes are TRBV5-4 and TRBJ2-1, with 8 bases matching TRBD2. The CDR3 runs 16 residues. The V and J ends lost 4 bases and 0 bases, in that order; junction bases with no gene match: 6. CDR1 is SGHNT and CDR2 is YYREEE in the germline V gene (reference sequence). CDR3 protein: CASSMLAGSSYNEQFF. In nucleotides, the CDR3 is TGTGCCAGCAGCATGTTAGCGGGGAGCTCCTACAATGAGCAGTTCTTC. Full variable domain (rest looked up from reference TRBV5-4 and TRBJ2-1): ETGVTQSPTHLIKTRGQQVTLRCSSQSGHNTVSWYQQALGQGPQFIFQYYREEENGRGNFPPRFSGLQFPNYSSELNVNALELDDSALYLCASSMLAGSSYNEQFFGPGTRLTVL.